This T cell receptor beta chain emerged from a study of cytomegalovirus exposure and HLA in healthy donors. In the study overall: In a later analysis, the 100 to 150 validation repertoires were reported to have used the same platform as the approximately 670 first-cohort repertoires.

This clone came up once. What it recognizes is unknown. Study outcomes and limitations: A later analysis found first-cohort TCR clusters tended to co-occur in the 130 or so validation repertoires. The authors enumerated roughly 160 TCR beta chains as linked to cytomegalovirus. The classifier, whose performance was assessed in both the original and validation cohorts, reportedly diagnosed cytomegalovirus status with high specificity and sensitivity.

Germline values: CDR1 LNHDA, CDR2 SQIVND (reference sequence). Trimming at V came to 5 bases and at J to 0 bases, leaving 6 bases not matched to a gene. This CDR3 spans 17 amino acids. Method: immunoSEQ multiplex PCR; TCRdb's copy keeps in-frame clones and lacks some. The sample records about 78,000 clones, 90% to 97% being singletons. This sequence originates from a man between 18 and 29 years old in good health and CMV-seropositive. The rearrangement links TRBV19 to TRBJ2-2; TRBD1 aligns across 10 bases. Material for sequencing was PBMCs. CDR3 nucleotides: TGTGCCAGTAGTCTCGGGACAGGGGCCCCGAACACCGGGGAGCTGTTTTTT. Translating it yields CASSLGTGAPNTGELFF.